Sequencing of this T cell receptor (beta chain) was carried out in a study of control samples from healthy donors and cancer patients. Generated by immunoSEQ multiplex PCR, the TCRdb table keeps only in-frame clones and is missing some. Altogether 150,000 to 200,000 clones are present, about 86% being singletons, with the ten largest covering over 1.5%. V was pared by 3 bases and J by 3 bases, with 14 bases between. The CDR3 consists of 16 residues. From germline, CDR1 is MDHEN and CDR2 SYDVKM. The chain combines TRBV28 with TRBJ2-2; weak D call: TRBD2 (7 bases). The TCR was taken from a man aged 18-30 years in good health. Sequences were obtained from blood. The CDR3 sequence is CASSLVGGLDTGELFF. CDR3 nucleotide sequence: TGTGCCAGCAGTTTGGTGGGGGGGCTAGACACCGGGGAGCTGTTTTTT.